These T cell receptor beta chains were read from a single sample in a study of siplizumab effects on memory and regulatory T cells. TCRdb keeps only in-frame clones here, not all; method: immunoSEQ multiplex PCR. The data contain about 72,000 clones, 91% of them singletons. Input material: CD8+ T cells sorted from blood. The receptors originated from a human donor in good health. Each CDR3 is given with its conserved first and last residue. Each record gives: V gene, J gene, D gene, CDR3 length, clone size, CDR3 DNA, CDR3 protein. D genes are given only for firm matches. Size is stated for part of the rows, as once, few or many counts, or as a class when the clone is expanded.

>TRBV4-2|TRBJ1-4|-|15|-
TGTGCCAGCAGACACACGGGGGTTCCCGAGGAAAAACTGTTTTTT
CASRHTGVPEEKLFF
>TRBV6-5|TRBJ2-3|TRBD2|16|-
TGTGCCAGCAGTTACACCCCGGGACTAGCTCTTGATACGCAGTATTTT
CASSYTPGLALDTQYF
>TRBV5-1|TRBJ2-5|TRBD1|16|-
TGCGCCAGCAGCCACCACGGACAGGGGGCAGGGGAGACCCAGTACTTC
CASSHHGQGAGETQYF
>TRBV6-4|TRBJ1-5|-|13|-
TGTGCCAGCAGTGAGGGAGAATATCAGCCCCAGCATTTT
CASSEGEYQPQHF
>TRBV18|TRBJ2-1|-|13|-
TGTGCCAGCTCACCACCGGAGGCAGAAGAGCAGTTCTTC
CASSPPEAEEQFF
>TRBV6-6|TRBJ1-2|-|13|-
TGTGCCAGCAGTCAGGGACAAACCTATGGCTACACCTTC
CASSQGQTYGYTF
>TRBV19|TRBJ2-1|TRBD1|15|-
TGTGCCAGTAGTATTCCCAGGGGGCCTTACAATGAGCAGTTCTTC
CASSIPRGPYNEQFF
>TRBV19|TRBJ2-1|-|13|-
TGTGCCAGTACCCACTTAGGGCTCGATGAGCAGTTCTTC
CASTHLGLDEQFF
>TRBV12-2|TRBJ2-5|-|14|-
TGTGCAAGTCGCTTAGGGACTAGGAAAGAGACCCAGTACTTC
CASRLGTRKETQYF
>TRBV7-9|TRBJ2-7|TRBD1|15|-
TGTGCCGCGTCATTCGGGGACAGACGACCCTACGAGCAGTACTTC
CAASFGDRRPYEQYF
>TRBV6-5|TRBJ2-3|-|14|-
TGTGCCAGCAGTTACTCCGGACCTCCAGATACGCAGTATTTT
CASSYSGPPDTQYF
>TRBV5-1|TRBJ1-1|-|11|-
TGCGCCAGCAGCTTTGGAGCTGAAGCTTTCTTT
CASSFGAEAFF
>TRBV20-1|TRBJ1-1|-|11|-
TGCAGTGCTAGAAAAAGGACTGAAGCTTTCTTT
CSARKRTEAFF
>TRBV6-5|TRBJ2-4|TRBD1|14|-
TGTGCCAGCAGTCCGACAGGGAGCAAAAACATTCAGTACTTC
CASSPTGSKNIQYF
>TRBV4-1|TRBJ2-7|-|14|-
TGCGCCAGCAGCCAAGGGGGGGGCCCCTACGAGCAGTACTTC
CASSQGGGPYEQYF
>TRBV27|TRBJ2-5|TRBD2|15|-
TGTGCCAGCAGTTTTGGGGGACTAGCGGGCGAGACCCAGTACTTC
CASSFGGLAGETQYF
>TRBV9|TRBJ1-4|TRBD1|18|once
TGTGCCAGCAGCGGAGGGACAGGGGAAAAGCCAACTAATGAAAAACTGTTTTTT
CASSGGTGEKPTNEKLFF
>TRBV5-4|TRBJ2-3|-|12|-
TGTGCCAGCAGCTTGTGGGCAGATACGCAGTATTTT
CASSLWADTQYF
>TRBV7-2|TRBJ2-7|-|14|-
TGTGCCAGCAGCTTGTCCGGGGTAACCTACGAGCAGTACTTC
CASSLSGVTYEQYF
>TRBV6-5|TRBJ1-2|-|16|-
TGTGCCAGCAGTTACTTCATACTCGGGACCGAGTATGGCTACACCTTC
CASSYFILGTEYGYTF
>TRBV6-5|TRBJ2-2|-|13|-
TGTGCCAGCCGGACAGAGAACACCGGGGAGCTGTTTTTT
CASRTENTGELFF
>TRBV27|TRBJ2-2|-|14|-
TGTGCCAGCATTGGAGACAGAAACACCGGGGAGCTGTTTTTT
CASIGDRNTGELFF
>TRBV5-1|TRBJ2-7|-|14|-
TGCGCCAGCAGCCCGGGCGGGTACTACTACGAGCAGTACTTC
CASSPGGYYYEQYF
>TRBV19|TRBJ1-5|-|16|-
TGTGCCAGTGATAACGCCTTTGGCAGGGTTGGTCAGCCCCAGCATTTT
CASDNAFGRVGQPQHF
>TRBV7-8|TRBJ2-1|-|13|-
TGTGCCAGCAGCTTATTAGGTTACAATGAGCAGTTCTTC
CASSLLGYNEQFF
>TRBV9|TRBJ1-1|TRBD1|14|-
TGTGCCAGCAGCGGCCAGGGGGCTAACACTGAAGCTTTCTTT
CASSGQGANTEAFF
>TRBV13|TRBJ2-1|-|16|once
TGTGCCAGCAGCTCCCGTCAGGACAACACCTACAATGAGCAGTTCTTC
CASSSRQDNTYNEQFF
>TRBV7-2|TRBJ1-1|-|14|once
TGTGCCAGCAGCTTTCTGACAGCCAACACTGAAGCTTTCTTT
CASSFLTANTEAFF
>TRBV11-2|TRBJ2-7|-|14|-
TGTGCCAGCAGCGGAATGGTAGCGCTCTACGAGCAGTACTTC
CASSGMVALYEQYF
>TRBV15|TRBJ2-7|-|15|-
TGTGCCACCAGCACTTCCAGGGACTTGGGCTACGAGCAGTACTTC
CATSTSRDLGYEQYF
>TRBV18|TRBJ2-7|-|14|-
TGTGCCAGCCAAAGGTCCCAAGGACCCTACGAGCAGTACTTC
CASQRSQGPYEQYF
>TRBV27|TRBJ1-1|-|16|-
TGTGCCAGCAGCAGTTTAGGGTTAGGGATGAACACTGAAGCTTTCTTT
CASSSLGLGMNTEAFF
>TRBV19|TRBJ1-1|-|13|-
TGTGCCAGTAGTGAGGGGGGTAACACTGAAGCTTTCTTT
CASSEGGNTEAFF
>TRBV29-1|TRBJ2-1|TRBD2|13|-
TGCAGCGTAGGACACGGGAGGTACAATGAGCAGTTCTTC
CSVGHGRYNEQFF
>TRBV18|TRBJ2-7|-|14|-
TGTGCCAGCTCACCACCGTCCCCAACCTACGAGCAGTACTTC
CASSPPSPTYEQYF
>TRBV13|TRBJ2-5|TRBD1|15|-
TGTGCCAGCAGCTTCACCGGGACAGGGGGAGAGACCCAGTACTTC
CASSFTGTGGETQYF
>TRBV5-4|TRBJ2-3|-|16|-
TGTGCCAGCAGCTTGTCGGCGGGGGCAAGCACAGATACGCAGTATTTT
CASSLSAGASTDTQYF
>TRBV5-8|TRBJ2-2|TRBD1|15|-
TGTGCCAGCAGCCCAAGACAGGGGAACACCGGGGAGCTGTTTTTT
CASSPRQGNTGELFF
>TRBV7-9|TRBJ2-7|-|15|-
TGTGCCAGCAGCACCATGGGGCAGGGGAATGACGAGCAGTACTTC
CASSTMGQGNDEQYF
>TRBV4-1|TRBJ2-7|-|16|-
TGCGCCAGCAGCCAAGATCAAACAGCTCCTTCCTACGAGCAGTACTTC
CASSQDQTAPSYEQYF
>TRBV4-1|TRBJ2-1|-|15|-
TGCGCCAGCAGCCAAGCGGGGTGGGGGCCGGATGAGCAGTTCTTC
CASSQAGWGPDEQFF
>TRBV4-1|TRBJ2-7|TRBD2|13|-
TGCGCCAGTCGACTAGCGGGAGACCACGAGCAGTACTTC
CASRLAGDHEQYF
>TRBV7-9|TRBJ1-2|-|17|-
TGTGCCAGCAGTTTTGGGCCATTACCGGGCGATCACTATGGCTACACCTTC
CASSFGPLPGDHYGYTF